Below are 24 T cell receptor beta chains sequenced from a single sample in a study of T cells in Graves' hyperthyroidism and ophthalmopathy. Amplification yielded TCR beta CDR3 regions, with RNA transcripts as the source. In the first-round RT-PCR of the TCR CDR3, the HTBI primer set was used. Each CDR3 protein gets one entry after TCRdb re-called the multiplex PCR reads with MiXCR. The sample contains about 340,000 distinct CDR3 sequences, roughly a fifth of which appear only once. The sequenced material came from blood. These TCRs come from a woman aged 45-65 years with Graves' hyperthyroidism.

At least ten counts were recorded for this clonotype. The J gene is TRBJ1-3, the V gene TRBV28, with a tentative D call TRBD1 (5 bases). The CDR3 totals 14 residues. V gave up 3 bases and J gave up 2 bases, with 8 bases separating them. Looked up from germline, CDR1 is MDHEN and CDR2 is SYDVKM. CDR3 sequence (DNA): TGTGCCAGCAGTTTTCAGGGCACTGGAAACACCATATATTTT. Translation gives CASSFQGTGNTIYF.

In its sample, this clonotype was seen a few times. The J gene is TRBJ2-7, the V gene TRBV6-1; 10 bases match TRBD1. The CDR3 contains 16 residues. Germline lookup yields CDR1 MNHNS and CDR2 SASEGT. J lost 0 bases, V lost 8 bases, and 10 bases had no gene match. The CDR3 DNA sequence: TGTGCCAGCCGTAGGGACAGGGGTTCAGGCTCCTACGAGCAGTACTTC. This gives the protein CASRRDRGSGSYEQYF.

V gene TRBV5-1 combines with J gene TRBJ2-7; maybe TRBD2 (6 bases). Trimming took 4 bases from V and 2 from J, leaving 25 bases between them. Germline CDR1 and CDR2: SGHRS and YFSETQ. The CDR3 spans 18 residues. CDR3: CASSRRLISEGGTYEQYF. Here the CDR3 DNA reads TGCGCCAGCAGCCGAAGACTAATATCGGAGGGTGGAACCTACGAGCAGTACTTC.

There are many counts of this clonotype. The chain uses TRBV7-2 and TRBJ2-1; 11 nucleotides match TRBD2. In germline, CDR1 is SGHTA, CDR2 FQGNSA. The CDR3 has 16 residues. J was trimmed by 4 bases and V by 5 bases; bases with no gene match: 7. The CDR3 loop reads CASSGSVAGGYNEQFF. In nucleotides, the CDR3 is TGTGCCAGCAGCGGGTCGGTAGCGGGAGGGTACAATGAGCAGTTCTTC.

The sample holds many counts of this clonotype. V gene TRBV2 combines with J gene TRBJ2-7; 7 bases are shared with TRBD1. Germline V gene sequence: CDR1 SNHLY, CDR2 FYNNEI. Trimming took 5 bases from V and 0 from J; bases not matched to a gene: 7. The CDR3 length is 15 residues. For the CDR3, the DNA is TGTGCCAGCAGTCGGCTTGACAGGGTCTCCTACGAGCAGTACTTC. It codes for CASSRLDRVSYEQYF.

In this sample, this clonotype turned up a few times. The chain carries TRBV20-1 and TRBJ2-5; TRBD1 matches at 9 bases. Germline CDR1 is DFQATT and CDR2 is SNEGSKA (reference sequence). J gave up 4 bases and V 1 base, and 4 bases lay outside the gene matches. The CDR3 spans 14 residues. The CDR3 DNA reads TGCAGTGCTAGAGTTGGGACAGGGAGAGAGACCCAGTACTTC. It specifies CSARVGTGRETQYF.

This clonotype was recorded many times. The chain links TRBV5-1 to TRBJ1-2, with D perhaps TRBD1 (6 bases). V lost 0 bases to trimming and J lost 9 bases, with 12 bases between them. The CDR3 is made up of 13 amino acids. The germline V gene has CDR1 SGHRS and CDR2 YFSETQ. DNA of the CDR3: TGCGCCAGCAGCTTGGCCGGACAGTCTAGCTACACCTTC. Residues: CASSLAGQSSYTF. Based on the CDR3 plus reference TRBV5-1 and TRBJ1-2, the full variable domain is KAGVTQTPRYLIKTRGQQVTLSCSPISGHRSVSWYQQTPGQGLQFLFEYFSETQRNKGNFPGRFSGRQFSNSRSEMNVSTLELGDSALYLCASSLAGQSSYTFGSGTRLTVV.

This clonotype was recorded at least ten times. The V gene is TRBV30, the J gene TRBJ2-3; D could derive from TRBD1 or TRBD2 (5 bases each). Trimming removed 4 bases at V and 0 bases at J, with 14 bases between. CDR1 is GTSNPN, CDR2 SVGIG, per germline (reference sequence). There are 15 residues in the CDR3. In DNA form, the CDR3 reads TGTGCCTGGAACGAGGGGAGCCGTAGCACAGATACGCAGTATTTT. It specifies CAWNEGSRSTDTQYF.

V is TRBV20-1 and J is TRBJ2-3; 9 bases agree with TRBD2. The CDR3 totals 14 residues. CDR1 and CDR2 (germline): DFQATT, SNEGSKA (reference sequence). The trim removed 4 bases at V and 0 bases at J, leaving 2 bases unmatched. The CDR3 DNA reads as TGCAGTGCTACTAGCGGGATTAGCACAGATACGCAGTATTTT. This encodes CSATSGISTDTQYF.

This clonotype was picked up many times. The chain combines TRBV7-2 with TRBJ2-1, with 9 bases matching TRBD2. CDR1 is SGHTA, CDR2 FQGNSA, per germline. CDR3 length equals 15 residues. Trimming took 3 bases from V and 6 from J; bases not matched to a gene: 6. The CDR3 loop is CASSLRGGAVNEQFF. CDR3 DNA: TGTGCCAGCAGCTTGCGCGGGGGGGCAGTCAATGAGCAGTTCTTC.

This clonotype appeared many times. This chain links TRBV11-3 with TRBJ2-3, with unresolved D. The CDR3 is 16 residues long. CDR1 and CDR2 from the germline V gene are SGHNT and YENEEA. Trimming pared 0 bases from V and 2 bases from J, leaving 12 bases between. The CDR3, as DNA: TGTGCCAGCAGCTTAGATCTTGGAGCCCACACAGATACGCAGTATTTT. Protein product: CASSLDLGAHTDTQYF.

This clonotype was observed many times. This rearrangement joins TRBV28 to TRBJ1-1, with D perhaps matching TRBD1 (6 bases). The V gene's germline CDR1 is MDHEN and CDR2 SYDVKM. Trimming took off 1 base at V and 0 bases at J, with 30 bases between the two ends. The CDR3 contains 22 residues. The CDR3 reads CASSLSEWAVLGGIQMNTEAFF. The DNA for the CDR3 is TGTGCCAGCAGTTTATCGGAGTGGGCCGTTTTAGGGGGTATTCAAATGAACACTGAAGCTTTCTTT.

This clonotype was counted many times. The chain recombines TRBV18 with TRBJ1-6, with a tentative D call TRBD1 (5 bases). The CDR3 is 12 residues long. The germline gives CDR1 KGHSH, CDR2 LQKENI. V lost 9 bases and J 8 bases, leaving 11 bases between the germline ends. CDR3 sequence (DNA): TGTGCCAGTGCAAAAGGGGATTCACCCCTCCACTTT. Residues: CASAKGDSPLHF.

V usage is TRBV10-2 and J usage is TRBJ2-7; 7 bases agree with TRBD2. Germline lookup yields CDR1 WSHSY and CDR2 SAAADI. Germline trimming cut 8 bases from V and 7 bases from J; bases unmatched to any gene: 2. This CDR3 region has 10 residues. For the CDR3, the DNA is TGCGCCAGCGGGGAGGGAGAGCAGTACTTC. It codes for CASGEGEQYF.

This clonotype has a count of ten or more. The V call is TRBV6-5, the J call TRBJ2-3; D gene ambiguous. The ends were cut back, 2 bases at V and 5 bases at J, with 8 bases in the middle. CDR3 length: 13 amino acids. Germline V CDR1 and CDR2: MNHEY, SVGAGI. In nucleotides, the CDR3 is TGTGCCAGCAGTTACGGCAGTAGAGATACGCAGTATTTT. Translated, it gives CASSYGSRDTQYF.

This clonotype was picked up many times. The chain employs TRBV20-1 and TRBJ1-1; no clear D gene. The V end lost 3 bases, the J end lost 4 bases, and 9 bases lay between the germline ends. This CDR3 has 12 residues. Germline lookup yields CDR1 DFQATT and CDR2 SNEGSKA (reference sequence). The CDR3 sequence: CSASQAGTEAFF. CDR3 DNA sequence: TGCAGTGCTAGTCAGGCGGGCACTGAAGCTTTCTTT.

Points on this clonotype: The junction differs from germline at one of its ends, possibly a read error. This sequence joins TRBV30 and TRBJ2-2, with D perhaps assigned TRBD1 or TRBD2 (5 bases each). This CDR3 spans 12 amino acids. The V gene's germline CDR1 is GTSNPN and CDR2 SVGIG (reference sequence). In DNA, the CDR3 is TGTGCCCGGAGAGGGGCCACCGGGGAGCTGTTTTTT. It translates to CARRGATGELFF.

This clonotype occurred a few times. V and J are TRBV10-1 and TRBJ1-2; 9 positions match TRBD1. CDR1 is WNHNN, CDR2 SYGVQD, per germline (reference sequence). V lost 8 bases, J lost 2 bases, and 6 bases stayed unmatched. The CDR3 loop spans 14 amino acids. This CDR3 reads CASCQQGANYGYTF. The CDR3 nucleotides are TGCGCCAGCTGCCAACAGGGGGCCAACTATGGCTACACCTTC.

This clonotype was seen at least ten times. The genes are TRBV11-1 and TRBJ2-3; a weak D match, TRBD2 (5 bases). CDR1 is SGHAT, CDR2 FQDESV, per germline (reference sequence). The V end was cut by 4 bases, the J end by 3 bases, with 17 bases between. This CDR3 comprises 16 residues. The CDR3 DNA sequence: TGTGCCAGCAGCTCGCTGACTCCCCGGGGAACAGATACGCAGTATTTT. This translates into CASSSLTPRGTDTQYF. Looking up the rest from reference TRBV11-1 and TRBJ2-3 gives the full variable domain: EAEVAQSPRYKITEKSQAVAFWCDPISGHATLYWYRQILGQGPELLVQFQDESVVDDSQLPKDRFSAERLKGVDSTLKIQPAELGDSAMYLCASSSLTPRGTDTQYFGPGTRLTVL.

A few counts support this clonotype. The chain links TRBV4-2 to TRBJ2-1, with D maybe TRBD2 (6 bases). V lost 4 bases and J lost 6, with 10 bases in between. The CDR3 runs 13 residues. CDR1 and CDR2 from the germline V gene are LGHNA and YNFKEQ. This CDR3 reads CASSRGVSNEQFF. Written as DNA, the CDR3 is TGTGCCAGCAGCCGGGGGGTCAGCAATGAGCAGTTCTTC.

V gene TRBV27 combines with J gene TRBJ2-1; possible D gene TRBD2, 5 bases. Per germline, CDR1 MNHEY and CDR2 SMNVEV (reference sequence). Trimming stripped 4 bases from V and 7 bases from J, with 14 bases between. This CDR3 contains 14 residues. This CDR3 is CASSSQLGSNEQFF. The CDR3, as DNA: TGTGCCAGCAGTTCGCAACTAGGGAGTAATGAGCAGTTCTTC.

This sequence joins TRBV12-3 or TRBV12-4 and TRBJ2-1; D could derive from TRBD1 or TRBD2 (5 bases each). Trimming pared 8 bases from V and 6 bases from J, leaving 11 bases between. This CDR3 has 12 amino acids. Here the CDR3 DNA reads TGTGCCAGCCCAACTGGGGGCAATGAGCAGTTCTTC. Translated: CASPTGGNEQFF.

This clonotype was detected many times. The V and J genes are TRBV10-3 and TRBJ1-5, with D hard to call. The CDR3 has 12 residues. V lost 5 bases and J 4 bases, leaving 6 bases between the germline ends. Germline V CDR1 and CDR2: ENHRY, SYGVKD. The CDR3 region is CAISPTNQPQHF. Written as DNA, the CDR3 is TGTGCCATCAGTCCCACTAATCAGCCCCAGCATTTT.

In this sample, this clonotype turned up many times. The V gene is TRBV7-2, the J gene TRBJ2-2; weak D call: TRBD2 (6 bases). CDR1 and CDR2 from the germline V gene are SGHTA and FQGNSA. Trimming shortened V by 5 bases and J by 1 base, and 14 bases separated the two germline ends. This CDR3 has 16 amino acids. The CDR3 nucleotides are TGTGCCAGCAGCCCGCGGGGTAGCGGGAACACCGGGGAGCTGTTTTTT. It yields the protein CASSPRGSGNTGELFF.